The 16 T cell receptor beta chains below were found in one sample sequenced in a study of Ad26.COV2.S vaccination and SARS-CoV-2 variants. Treatment specified: around 19 received Ad26.COV2.S at low or high dose, single or two shots; about 5 received placebo; per-sample allocation not given. Samples analyzed were those drawn on day 63 after the first vaccine or placebo injection. TCRdb's table, derived via immunoSEQ multiplex PCR, lists solely in-frame clones and lacks some. The data show under 300,000 clones, around 88% seen once. The source material was peripheral blood, sampled in a trial of Ad26.COV2.S vaccine versus placebo. These receptors all stem from a person between 18 and 60 years old who received the Ad26.COV2.S COVID-19 vaccine or a placebo.

This sequence joins TRBV19 and TRBJ1-2; 10 bases align to TRBD1. CDR3 length: 13 amino acids. V trimming: 4 bases; J trimming: 8 bases; junction bases outside the gene matches: 4. Germline V CDR1 and CDR2: LNHDA, SQIVND (reference sequence). The CDR3 DNA sequence: TGTGCCAGTAGTAGGGACAGGGGATACGGCTACACCTTC. The encoded protein is CASSRDRGYGYTF.

The chain uses TRBV3-1 (or the pseudogene TRBV3-2) and TRBJ2-2, with TRBD2 matching 10 bases. CDR3 size: 19 residues. Germline-derived CDR1 and CDR2 are LGHDT and YNNKEL (reference sequence). V was clipped by 0 bases and J by 6 bases; unmatched bases: 13. The CDR3 bases are TGTGCCAGCAGCCAAGACCCTAGCGGGGGCCTATTTGGGCCCGGGGAGCTGTTTTTT. Its translation is CASSQDPSGGLFGPGELFF.

The chain carries TRBV5-5 and TRBJ1-1; TRBD1 matches at 9 bases. V was pared by 6 bases and J by 1 base, with 7 bases of the junction left unmatched. This CDR3 spans 15 amino acids. CDR1 and CDR2 (germline): SGHKS, YYEKEE (reference sequence). DNA for the CDR3: TGTGCCAGCACCCTATCGACAGGGGGGAACACTGAAGCTTTCTTT. The encoded protein is CASTLSTGGNTEAFF.

The chain is built from TRBV19 and TRBJ1-2, with D perhaps TRBD1 (5 bases). V was shortened by 0 bases and J by 8 bases, with 13 bases between the two germline ends. The CDR3 consists of 14 residues. Germline loops: CDR1 LNHDA, CDR2 SQIVND (reference sequence). CDR3 region: CASSIDSGIRGYTF. As DNA, the CDR3 is TGTGCCAGTAGTATAGATTCAGGGATCCGAGGCTACACCTTC.

The rearrangement uses TRBV4-1 and TRBJ2-2, with D unresolved. This CDR3 spans 14 amino acids. V lost 0 bases, J lost 5 bases, and 7 bases lay in between. Per the germline V gene, CDR1 is MGHRA and CDR2 is YSYEKL. CDR3 region: CASSQDGVTGELFF. CDR3 DNA sequence: TGCGCCAGCAGCCAAGACGGAGTAACCGGGGAGCTGTTTTTT.

The chain employs TRBV30 and TRBJ2-7; 7 bases map to TRBD1. Germline loops: CDR1 GTSNPN, CDR2 SVGIG (reference sequence). There are 12 residues in the CDR3. J was trimmed by 3 bases and V by 5 bases; bases with no gene match: 4. The CDR3 sequence: CAWERQGYEQYF. The CDR3 nucleotides read TGTGCCTGGGAAAGACAGGGCTACGAGCAGTACTTC.

The sample holds a few counts of this clone. This chain connects TRBV11-2 to TRBJ2-1; D is uncertain. V lost 0 bases and J 5 bases, leaving 8 bases between the germline ends. This CDR3 comprises 14 residues. Germline V gene sequence: CDR1 SGHAT, CDR2 FQNNGV. CDR3 loop: CASSLENMNNEQFF. As DNA, the CDR3 is TGTGCCAGCAGCTTAGAAAATATGAACAATGAGCAGTTCTTC. Full variable domain (rest looked up from reference TRBV11-2 and TRBJ2-1): EAGVAQSPRYKIIEKRQSVAFWCNPISGHATLYWYQQILGQGPKLLIQFQNNGVVDDSQLPKDRFSAERLKGVDSTLKIQPAKLEDSAVYLCASSLENMNNEQFFGPGTRLTVL.

The chain's CDR3 is CASSPDRTVGYTF. CDR3 nucleotides: TGTGCCAGCAGCCCAGACAGGACTGTCGGCTACACCTTC. The V call is TRBV7-3, the J call TRBJ1-2; a possible D gene is TRBD1 (6 bases). The V end was cut by 5 bases, the J end by 8 bases, with 15 bases between. CDR3 length: 13 residues. From germline, CDR1 is SGHTA and CDR2 FQGTGA.

The chain employs TRBV4-1 and TRBJ2-1; 11 bases match TRBD1. The CDR3 runs to 16 residues. Trimming at V came to 4 bases and at J to 4 bases, leaving 6 bases not matched to a gene. In germline, CDR1 is MGHRA, CDR2 YSYEKL. CDR3 region: CASSRSGTGGYNEQFF. CDR3 nucleotides: TGCGCCAGCAGCCGATCCGGGACAGGGGGTTACAATGAGCAGTTCTTC.

V and J are TRBV15 and TRBJ1-4, with TRBD1 matching 8 bases. Germline V gene sequence: CDR1 LNHNV, CDR2 YYDKDF (reference sequence). Germline trimming cut 6 bases from V and 8 bases from J; bases unmatched to any gene: 8. CDR3 size: 14 residues. CDR3 DNA: TGTGCCACCAGTACGACAGGGGTGGGCGAAAAACTGTTTTTT. Protein: CATSTTGVGEKLFF. The full variable domain, in which reference TRBV15 and TRBJ1-4 provide the parts outside the CDR3, is DAMVIQNPRYQVTQFGKPVTLSCSQTLNHNVMYWYQQKSSQAPKLLFHYYDKDFNNEADTPDNFQSRRPNTSFCFLDIRSPGLGDTAMYLCATSTTGVGEKLFFGSGTQLSVL.

The rearrangement links TRBV5-6 to TRBJ2-7, with D unresolved. The length of the CDR3 is 13 residues. Deletions cut 6 bases from V and 1 base from J, with 11 bases between. The V gene's germline CDR1 is SGHDT and CDR2 YYEEEE. The CDR3 protein is CASTLGRSYEQYV. The CDR3 bases are TGTGCCAGCACGCTAGGGCGGTCCTACGAGCAGTACGTC.

Concerning this clone: The sample carries other DNA sequences with the same CDR3. The chain links TRBV5-1 to TRBJ2-3; 8 nucleotides match TRBD2. Unmatched junction bases numbered 1, after V lost 0 bases and J lost 1 base. The CDR3 sequence is 15 residues long. Germline V gene data show CDR1 as SGHRS and CDR2 as YFSETQ. CDR3 DNA sequence: TGCGCCAGCAGCTTGGCGCGGGGGGGCACAGATACGCAGTATTTT. Translation: CASSLARGGTDTQYF.

The J gene is TRBJ2-2, the V gene TRBV7-2; D remains ambiguous. The V gene lost 4 bases and the J gene lost 2 bases, with 8 bases spanning the gap. CDR3 length: 14 amino acids. Germline values: CDR1 SGHTA, CDR2 FQGNSA. CDR3 sequence (DNA): TGTGCCAGCAGCTCAAACCCTAACACCGGGGAGCTGTTTTTT. This gives the protein CASSSNPNTGELFF.

The V gene is TRBV7-2, the J gene TRBJ2-5; a weak D match, TRBD1 (5 bases). The length of the CDR3 is 15 residues. Deletions cut 2 bases from V and 7 bases from J, with 17 bases between. Germline CDR1 reads SGHTA; CDR2 reads FQGNSA. The CDR3 bases are TGTGCCAGCAGCTTAAACACAGGCAACTTGGGGACCCAGTACTTC. Protein: CASSLNTGNLGTQYF.

V and J are TRBV7-9 and TRBJ1-2; D unresolved. The V gene lost 4 bases and the J gene lost 2 bases, with 5 bases spanning the gap. The CDR3 contains 12 residues. Germline CDR1 and CDR2: SEHNR and FQNEAQ (reference sequence). CDR3: CASSSINYGYTF. The DNA for the CDR3 is TGTGCCAGCAGCTCAATCAACTATGGCTACACCTTC.

The chain uses TRBV5-6 and TRBJ1-3; D not resolved. The CDR3 sequence is 14 residues long. Germline lookup yields CDR1 SGHDT and CDR2 YYEEEE. The germline V and J ends were trimmed by 2 bases and 4 bases, with 10 bases remaining between them. The CDR3 spells CASSFPGGGNTIYF. In DNA, the CDR3 is TGTGCCAGCAGCTTCCCGGGAGGAGGAAACACCATATATTTT.